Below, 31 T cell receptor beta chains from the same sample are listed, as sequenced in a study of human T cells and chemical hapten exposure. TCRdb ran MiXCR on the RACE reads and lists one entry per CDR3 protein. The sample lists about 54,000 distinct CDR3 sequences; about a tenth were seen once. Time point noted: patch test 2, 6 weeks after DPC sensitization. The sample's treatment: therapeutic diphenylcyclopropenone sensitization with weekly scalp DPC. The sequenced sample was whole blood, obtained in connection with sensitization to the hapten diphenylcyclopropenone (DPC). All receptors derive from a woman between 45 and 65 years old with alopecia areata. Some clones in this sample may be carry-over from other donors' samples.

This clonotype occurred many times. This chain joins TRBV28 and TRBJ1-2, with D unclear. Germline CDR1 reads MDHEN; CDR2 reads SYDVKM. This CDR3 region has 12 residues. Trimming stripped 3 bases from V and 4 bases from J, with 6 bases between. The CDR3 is CASSFRSYGYTF. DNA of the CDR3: TGTGCCAGCAGTTTCCGCAGCTATGGCTACACCTTC.

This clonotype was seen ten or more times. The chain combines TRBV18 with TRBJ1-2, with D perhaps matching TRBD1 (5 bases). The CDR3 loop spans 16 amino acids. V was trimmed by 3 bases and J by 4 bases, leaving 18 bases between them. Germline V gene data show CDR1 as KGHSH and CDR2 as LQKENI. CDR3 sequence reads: CASSPSRVGTLYGYTF. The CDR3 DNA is TGTGCCAGCTCACCTTCAAGGGTCGGGACTCTCTATGGCTACACCTTC.

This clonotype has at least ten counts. CDR3 protein: CASSSRVQGAEAFF. In DNA form, the CDR3 reads TGTGCCAGCAGCTCTAGAGTACAGGGGGCTGAAGCTTTCTTT. This rearrangement joins TRBV11-2 to TRBJ1-1, with 8 positions matching TRBD1. CDR3 length equals 14 residues. J lost 6 bases, V lost 4 bases, and 7 bases had no gene match. From germline, CDR1 is SGHAT and CDR2 FQNNGV.

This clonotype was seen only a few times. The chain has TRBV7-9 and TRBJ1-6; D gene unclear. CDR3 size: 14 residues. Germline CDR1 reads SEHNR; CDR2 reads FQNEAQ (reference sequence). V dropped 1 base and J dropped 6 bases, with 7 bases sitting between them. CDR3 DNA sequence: TGTGCCAGCAGCTTAGACAGTCTTAATTCACCCCTCCACTTT. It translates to CASSLDSLNSPLHF. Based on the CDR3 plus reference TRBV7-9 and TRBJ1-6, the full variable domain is DTGVSQNPRHKITKRGQNVTFRCDPISEHNRLYWYRQTLGQGPEFLTYFQNEAQLEKSRLLSDRFSAERPKGSFSTLEIQRTEQGDSAMYLCASSLDSLNSPLHFGNGTRLTVT.

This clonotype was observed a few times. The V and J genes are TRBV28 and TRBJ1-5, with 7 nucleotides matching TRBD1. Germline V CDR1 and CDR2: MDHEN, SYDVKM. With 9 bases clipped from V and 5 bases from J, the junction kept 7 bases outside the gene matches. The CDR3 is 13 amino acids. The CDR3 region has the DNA TGTGCCAGTTCACAGGGGAGGCATCAGCCCCAGCATTTT. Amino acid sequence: CASSQGRHQPQHF. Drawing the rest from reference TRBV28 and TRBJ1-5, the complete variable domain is DVKVTQSSRYLVKRTGEKVFLECVQDMDHENMFWYRQDPGLGLRLIYFSYDVKMKEKGDIPEGYSVSREKKERFSLILESASTNQTSMYLCASSQGRHQPQHFGDGTRLSIL.

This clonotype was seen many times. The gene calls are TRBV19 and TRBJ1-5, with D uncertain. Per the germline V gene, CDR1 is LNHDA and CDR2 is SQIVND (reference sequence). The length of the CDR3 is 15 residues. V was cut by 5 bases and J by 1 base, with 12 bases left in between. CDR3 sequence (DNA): TGTGCCAGTAGTCTTGCTGGGCGCAGCAATCAGCCCCAGCATTTT. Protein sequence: CASSLAGRSNQPQHF.

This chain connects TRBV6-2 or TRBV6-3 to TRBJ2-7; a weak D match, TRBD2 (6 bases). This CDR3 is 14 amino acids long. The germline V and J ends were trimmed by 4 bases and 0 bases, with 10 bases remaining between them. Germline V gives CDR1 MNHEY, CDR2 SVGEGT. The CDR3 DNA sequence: TGTGCCAGCAGTTCGGTCGGGAGCTCCTACGAGCAGTACTTC. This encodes CASSSVGSSYEQYF.

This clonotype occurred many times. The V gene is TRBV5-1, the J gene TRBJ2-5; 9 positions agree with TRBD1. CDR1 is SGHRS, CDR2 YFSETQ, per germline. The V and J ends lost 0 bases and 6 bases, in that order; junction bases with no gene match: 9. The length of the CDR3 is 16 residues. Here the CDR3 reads CASSLAWDRVDKTQYF. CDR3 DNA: TGCGCCAGCAGCTTGGCTTGGGACAGGGTCGACAAGACCCAGTACTTC.

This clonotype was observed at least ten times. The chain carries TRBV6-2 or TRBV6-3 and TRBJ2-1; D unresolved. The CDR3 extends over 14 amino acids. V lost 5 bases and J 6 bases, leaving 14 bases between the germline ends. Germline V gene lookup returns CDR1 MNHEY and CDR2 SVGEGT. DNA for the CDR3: TGTGCCAGCAGTCCCCCCGGACGTCTCAATGAGCAGTTCTTC. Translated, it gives CASSPPGRLNEQFF.

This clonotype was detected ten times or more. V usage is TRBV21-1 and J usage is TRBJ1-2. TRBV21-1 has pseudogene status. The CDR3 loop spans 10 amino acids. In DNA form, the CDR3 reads TGTGCCAGCGCCGTCAGTGGCTACACCTTC. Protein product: CASAVSGYTF.

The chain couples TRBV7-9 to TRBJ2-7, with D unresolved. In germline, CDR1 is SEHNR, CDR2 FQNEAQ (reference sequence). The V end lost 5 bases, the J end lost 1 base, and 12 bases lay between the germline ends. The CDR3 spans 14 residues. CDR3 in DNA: TGTGCCAGCAGCACCCCAGAATATTCCTACGAGCAGTACTTC. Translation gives CASSTPEYSYEQYF.

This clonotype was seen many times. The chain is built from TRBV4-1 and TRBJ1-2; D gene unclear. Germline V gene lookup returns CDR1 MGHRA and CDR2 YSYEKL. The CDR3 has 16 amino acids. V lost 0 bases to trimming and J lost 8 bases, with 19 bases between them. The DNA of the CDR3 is TGCGCCAGCAGCCAAGATAGCCGGGCGGGGTTCGGCGGCTACACCTTC. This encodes CASSQDSRAGFGGYTF.

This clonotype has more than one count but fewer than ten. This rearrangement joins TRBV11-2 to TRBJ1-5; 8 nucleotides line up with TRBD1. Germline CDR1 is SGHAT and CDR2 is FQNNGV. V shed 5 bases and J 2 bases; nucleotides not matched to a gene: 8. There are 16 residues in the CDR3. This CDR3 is CASSEGTGRGNQPQHF. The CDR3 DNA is TGTGCCAGCAGCGAAGGGACAGGCAGGGGCAATCAGCCCCAGCATTTT. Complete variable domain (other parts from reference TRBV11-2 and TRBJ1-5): EAGVAQSPRYKIIEKRQSVAFWCNPISGHATLYWYQQILGQGPKLLIQFQNNGVVDDSQLPKDRFSAERLKGVDSTLKIQPAKLEDSAVYLCASSEGTGRGNQPQHFGDGTRLSIL.

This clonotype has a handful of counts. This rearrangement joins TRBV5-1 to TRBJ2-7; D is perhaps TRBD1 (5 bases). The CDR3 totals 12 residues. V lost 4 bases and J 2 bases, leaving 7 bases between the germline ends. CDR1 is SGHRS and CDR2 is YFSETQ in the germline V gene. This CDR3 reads CASSRTTYEQYF. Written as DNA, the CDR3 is TGCGCCAGCAGCCGGACAACCTACGAGCAGTACTTC.

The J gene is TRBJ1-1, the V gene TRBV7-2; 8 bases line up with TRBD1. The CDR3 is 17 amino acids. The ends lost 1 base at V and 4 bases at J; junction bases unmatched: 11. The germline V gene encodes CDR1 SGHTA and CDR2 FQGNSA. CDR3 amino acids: CASSLGTGQLRATEAFF. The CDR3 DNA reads TGTGCCAGCAGCTTAGGGACAGGGCAACTTAGGGCCACTGAAGCTTTCTTT.

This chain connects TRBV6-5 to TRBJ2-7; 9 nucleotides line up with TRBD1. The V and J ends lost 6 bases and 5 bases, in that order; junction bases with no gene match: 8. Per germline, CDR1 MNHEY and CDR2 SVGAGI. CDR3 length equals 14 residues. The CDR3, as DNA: TGTGCCAGCAGGTTACAGGGGGCAATGGACGAGCAGTACTTC. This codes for CASRLQGAMDEQYF.

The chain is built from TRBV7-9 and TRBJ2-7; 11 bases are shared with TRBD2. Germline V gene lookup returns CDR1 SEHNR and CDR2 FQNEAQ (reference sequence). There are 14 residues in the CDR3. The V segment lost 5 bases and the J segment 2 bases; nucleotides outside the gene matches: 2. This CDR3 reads CASSETSGTYEQYF. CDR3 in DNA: TGTGCCAGCAGCGAGACTAGCGGGACCTACGAGCAGTACTTC.

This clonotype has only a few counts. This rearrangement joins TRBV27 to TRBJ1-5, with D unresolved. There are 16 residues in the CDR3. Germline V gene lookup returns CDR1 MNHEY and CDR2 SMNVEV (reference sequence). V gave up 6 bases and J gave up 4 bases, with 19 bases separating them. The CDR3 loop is CASRSNPGKGNQPQHF. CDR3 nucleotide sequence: TGTGCCAGCAGATCTAACCCGGGGAAGGGTAATCAGCCCCAGCATTTT.

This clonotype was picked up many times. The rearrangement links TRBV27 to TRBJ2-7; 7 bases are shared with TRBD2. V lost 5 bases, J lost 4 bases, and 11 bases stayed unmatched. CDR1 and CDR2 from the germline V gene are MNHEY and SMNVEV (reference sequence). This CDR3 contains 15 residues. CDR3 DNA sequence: TGTGCCAGCAGTACGCCCAGCGGGAAAACGTACGAGCAGTACTTC. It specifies CASSTPSGKTYEQYF.

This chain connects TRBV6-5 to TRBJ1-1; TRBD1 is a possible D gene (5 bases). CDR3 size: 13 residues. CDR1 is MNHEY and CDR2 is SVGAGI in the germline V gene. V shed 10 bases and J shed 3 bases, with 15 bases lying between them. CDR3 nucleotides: TGTGCCACCCTAGGCAGGGTGGACACTGAAGCTTTCTTT. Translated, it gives CATLGRVDTEAFF.

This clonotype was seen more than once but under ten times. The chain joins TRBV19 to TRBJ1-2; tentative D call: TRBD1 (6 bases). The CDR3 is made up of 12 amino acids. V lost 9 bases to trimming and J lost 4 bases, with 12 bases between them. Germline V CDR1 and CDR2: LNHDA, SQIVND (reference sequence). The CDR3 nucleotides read TGTGCCAGCACGGACAGTTTCTATGGCTACACCTTC. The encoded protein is CASTDSFYGYTF.

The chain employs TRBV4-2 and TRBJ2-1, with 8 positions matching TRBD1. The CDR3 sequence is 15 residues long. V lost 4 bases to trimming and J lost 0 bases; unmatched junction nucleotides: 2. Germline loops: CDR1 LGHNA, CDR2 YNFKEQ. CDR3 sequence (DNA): TGTGCCAGCAGCCGGACAGGGTCCTCCTACAATGAGCAGTTCTTC. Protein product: CASSRTGSSYNEQFF.

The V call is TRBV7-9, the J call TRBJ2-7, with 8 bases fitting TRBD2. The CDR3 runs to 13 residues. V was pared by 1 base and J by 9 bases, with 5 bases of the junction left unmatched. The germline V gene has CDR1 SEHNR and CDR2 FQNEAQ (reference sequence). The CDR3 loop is CASSLVERGRQYF. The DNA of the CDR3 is TGTGCCAGCAGCTTAGTGGAGCGGGGGAGGCAGTACTTC. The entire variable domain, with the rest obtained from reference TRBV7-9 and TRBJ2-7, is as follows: DTGVSQNPRHKITKRGQNVTFRCDPISEHNRLYWYRQTLGQGPEFLTYFQNEAQLEKSRLLSDRFSAERPKGSFSTLEIQRTEQGDSAMYLCASSLVERGRQYFGPGTRLTVT.

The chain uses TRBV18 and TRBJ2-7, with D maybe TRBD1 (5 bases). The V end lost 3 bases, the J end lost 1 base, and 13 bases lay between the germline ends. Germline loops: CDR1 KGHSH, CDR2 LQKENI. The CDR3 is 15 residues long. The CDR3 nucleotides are TGTGCCAGCTCACCGTATGAGACAGCGTCCTACGAGCAGTACTTC. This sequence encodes CASSPYETASYEQYF.

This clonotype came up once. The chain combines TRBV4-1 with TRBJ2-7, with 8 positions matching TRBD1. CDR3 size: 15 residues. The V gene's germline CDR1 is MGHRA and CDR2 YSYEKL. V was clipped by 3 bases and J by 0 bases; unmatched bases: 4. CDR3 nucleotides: TGCGCCAGCAGCCAGTCCGGACAGGGCTCCTACGAGCAGTACTTC. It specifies CASSQSGQGSYEQYF.

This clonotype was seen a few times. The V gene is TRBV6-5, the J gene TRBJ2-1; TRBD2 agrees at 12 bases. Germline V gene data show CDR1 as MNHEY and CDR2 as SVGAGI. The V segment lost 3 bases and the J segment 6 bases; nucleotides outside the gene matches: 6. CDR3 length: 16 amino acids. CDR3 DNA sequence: TGTGCCAGCAGTTATCGGACTAGCGGGATCTTCAATGAGCAGTTCTTC. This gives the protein CASSYRTSGIFNEQFF.

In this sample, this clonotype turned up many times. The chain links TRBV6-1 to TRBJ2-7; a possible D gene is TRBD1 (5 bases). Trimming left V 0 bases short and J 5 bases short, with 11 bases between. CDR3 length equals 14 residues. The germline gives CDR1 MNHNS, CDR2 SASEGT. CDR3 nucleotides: TGTGCCAGCAGTGAAGCTGCAGGGTCGCACGAGCAGTACTTC. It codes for CASSEAAGSHEQYF.

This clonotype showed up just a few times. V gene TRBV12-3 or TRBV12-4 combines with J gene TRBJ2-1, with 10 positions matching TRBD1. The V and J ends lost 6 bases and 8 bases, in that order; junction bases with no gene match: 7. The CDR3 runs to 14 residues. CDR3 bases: TGTGCCAGCAGCCGGGGACAGGGGCGGGATGAGCAGTTCTTC. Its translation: CASSRGQGRDEQFF.

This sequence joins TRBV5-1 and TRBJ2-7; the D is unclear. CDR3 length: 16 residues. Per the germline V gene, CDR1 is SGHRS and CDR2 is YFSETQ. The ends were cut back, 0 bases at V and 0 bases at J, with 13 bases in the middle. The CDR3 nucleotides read TGCGCCAGCAGCTTGGAGGGCAGCCGAAGCTCCTACGAGCAGTACTTC. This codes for CASSLEGSRSSYEQYF.

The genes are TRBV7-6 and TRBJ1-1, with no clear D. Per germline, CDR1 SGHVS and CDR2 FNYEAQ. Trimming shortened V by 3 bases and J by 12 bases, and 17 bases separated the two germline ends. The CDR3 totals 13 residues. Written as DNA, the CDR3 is TGTGCCAGCAGCTTCGGCGACCGGCTGCAAACTTTCTTT. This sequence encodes CASSFGDRLQTFF.

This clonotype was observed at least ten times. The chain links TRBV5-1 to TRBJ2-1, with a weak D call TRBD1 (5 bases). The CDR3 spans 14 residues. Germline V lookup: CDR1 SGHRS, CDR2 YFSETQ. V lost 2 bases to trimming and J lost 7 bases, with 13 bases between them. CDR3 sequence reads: CASSLQVETNEQFF. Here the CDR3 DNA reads TGCGCCAGCAGCTTACAGGTAGAAACTAATGAGCAGTTCTTC.